This record covers a single T cell receptor beta chain. These data originate in a study of blood T cell repertoires in COVID-19. Turning to the study itself: Acute-phase and convalescent COVID-19 samples originated in the United States, Italy and Spain. In each case, the material was cDNA or gDNA derived from T cells, B-cell-depleted T cells, or PBMCs.

The CDR3 loop spans 15 amino acids. CDR1 and CDR2 from the germline V gene are SGHNT and YYREEE (reference sequence). The V end lost 4 bases, the J end lost 3 bases, and 16 bases lay between the germline ends. In the original analysis: Scientists estimated how many nucleated cells there were by amplifying reference gene primers. Clones were sequenced by immunoSEQ multiplex PCR, and TCRdb holds only the in-frame ones, with some missing. The V and J calls and clone size were taken over from that table, and D and trimming were inferred from the DNA. Here the sample spans about 220,000 clones, around 83% being singletons.

The source is a man aged 50-59 years who had recovered from COVID-19. Sequencing used peripheral blood. This sequence joins TRBV5-4 and TRBJ2-5, with D maybe TRBD2 (5 bases). CDR3 in amino acids: CASSERLLGKETQYF. In DNA, the CDR3 is TGTGCCAGCAGCGAGAGACTACTAGGAAAAGAGACCCAGTACTTC.